What follows are 26 T cell receptor beta chains derived from one specimen sequenced in a study of PD-1 blockade in classical Hodgkin lymphoma. The time point here: newly diagnosed, previously untreated cHL patient sample. Thawed PBMCs underwent magnetic negative selection to yield purified CD4+ T cells. Libraries were prepared by immunoSEQ multiplex PCR; TCRdb keeps only in-frame clonotypes and omits some of them. The repertoire holds around 30,000 clones, 85% to 90% seen once, with 0.22% in the top ten. Specimen: CD4+ T cells from blood. The receptors come from a human donor with classical Hodgkin lymphoma.

The V and J genes are TRBV18 and TRBJ1-5, with a weak D call TRBD1 (6 bases). CDR1 is KGHSH, CDR2 LQKENI, per germline. This CDR3 is 16 amino acids long. V lost 3 bases and J lost 0, with 12 bases in between. The CDR3 sequence: CASSPGQPDSNQPQHF. The DNA of the CDR3 is TGTGCCAGCTCACCCGGACAGCCAGATAGCAATCAGCCCCAGCATTTT.

This sequence joins TRBV19 and TRBJ1-4; 7 bases are a match to TRBD1. Germline CDR1 reads LNHDA; CDR2 reads SQIVND (reference sequence). The CDR3 sequence is 14 residues long. V lost 4 bases and J lost 8; bases outside the gene matches: 7. The CDR3 reads CASSTQGPLEKLFF. CDR3 coding DNA: TGTGCCAGTAGTACACAGGGGCCGCTGGAAAAACTGTTTTTT. Filled out from reference TRBV19 and TRBJ1-4, the complete variable domain reads DGGITQSPKYLFRKEGQNVTLSCEQNLNHDAMYWYRQDPGQGLRLIYYSQIVNDFQKGDIAEGYSVSREKKESFPLTVTSAQKNPTAFYLCASSTQGPLEKLFFGSGTQLSVL.

The table lists this clone with a few counts. The rearrangement links TRBV18 to TRBJ1-2; 9 bases align to TRBD1. The CDR3 is 14 residues long. Germline CDR1 reads KGHSH; CDR2 reads LQKENI. The ends lost 2 bases at V and 4 bases at J; junction bases unmatched: 2. Written as DNA, the CDR3 is TGTGCCAGCTCACCAAGGGACAGGGTCTATGGCTACACCTTC. Translation: CASSPRDRVYGYTF. Together with reference TRBV18 and TRBJ1-2, the CDR3 gives the full variable domain: NAGVMQNPRHLVRRRGQEARLRCSPMKGHSHVYWYRQLPEEGLKFMVYLQKENIIDESGMPKERFSAEFPKEGPSILRIQQVVRGDSAAYFCASSPRDRVYGYTFGSGTRLTVV.

The chain links TRBV7-2 to TRBJ2-1; D unresolved. This CDR3 region has 12 residues. Germline V gene sequence: CDR1 SGHTA, CDR2 FQGNSA. The V gene lost 2 bases and the J gene lost 10 bases, with 9 bases spanning the gap. The CDR3 coding sequence is TGTGCCAGCAGCTTACTGACGGTAGAGCAGTTCTTC. As protein: CASSLLTVEQFF.

This clone has more than one count but fewer than ten. The chain couples TRBV7-2 to TRBJ2-7; the match to TRBD1 covers 9 bases. The CDR3 totals 14 residues. From germline, CDR1 is SGHTA and CDR2 FQGNSA. Unmatched junction bases numbered 6, after V lost 3 bases and J lost 6 bases. DNA for the CDR3: TGTGCCAGCAGCTTGGGGACAGGGTCGTTCGAGCAGTACTTC. Residues: CASSLGTGSFEQYF.

The chain links TRBV14 to TRBJ2-1; D is perhaps TRBD2 (5 bases). The CDR3 has 12 residues. Deletions cut 1 base from V and 11 bases from J, with 9 bases between. Germline V gene lookup returns CDR1 SGHDN and CDR2 FVKESK. The CDR3 loop is CASSQVRVKQFF. The CDR3, as DNA: TGTGCCAGCAGCCAAGTGAGGGTTAAGCAGTTCTTC. Full variable domain (rest looked up from reference TRBV14 and TRBJ2-1): EAGVTQFPSHSVIEKGQTVTLRCDPISGHDNLYWYRRVMGKEIKFLLHFVKESKQDESGMPNNRFLAERTGGTYSTLKVQPAELEDSGVYFCASSQVRVKQFFGPGTRLTVL.

The genes are TRBV5-1 and TRBJ1-2; D call uncertain. This CDR3 has 14 residues. The V end lost 0 bases, the J end lost 3 bases, and 9 bases lay between the germline ends. Germline V lookup: CDR1 SGHRS, CDR2 YFSETQ. CDR3 residues: CASSLEAEYYGYTF. CDR3 DNA sequence: TGCGCCAGCAGCTTGGAGGCAGAGTACTATGGCTACACCTTC.

In its sample, this clone was seen once. V and J are TRBV9 and TRBJ1-2; 9 nucleotides align to TRBD1. The CDR3 consists of 16 residues. The ends lost 0 bases at V and 7 bases at J; junction bases unmatched: 10. CDR1 is SGDLS and CDR2 is YYNGEE in the germline V gene. The CDR3: CASSVVAGQGSGGYTF. CDR3 in DNA: TGTGCCAGCAGCGTAGTGGCAGGACAGGGGTCTGGTGGCTACACCTTC.

The chain couples TRBV6-1 to TRBJ1-3; D may be TRBD1 (5 bases). The CDR3 totals 13 residues. V was shortened by 3 bases and J by 4 bases, with 7 bases between the two germline ends. Germline V gives CDR1 MNHNS, CDR2 SASEGT. Here the CDR3 DNA reads TGTGCCAGCAGTGACAGGGAAGGAAACACCATATATTTT. It yields the protein CASSDREGNTIYF.

The chain combines TRBV15 with TRBJ2-5; TRBD1 agrees at 7 bases. V gave up 0 bases and J gave up 4 bases; unmatched junction bases: 5. Germline V gene data show CDR1 as LNHNV and CDR2 as YYDKDF (reference sequence). This CDR3 comprises 15 residues. CDR3 sequence: CATSRDRGGPETQYF. In DNA form, the CDR3 reads TGTGCCACCAGCAGAGATCGAGGGGGCCCAGAGACCCAGTACTTC. Variable domain in full (rest from reference TRBV15 and TRBJ2-5): DAMVIQNPRYQVTQFGKPVTLSCSQTLNHNVMYWYQQKSSQAPKLLFHYYDKDFNNEADTPDNFQSRRPNTSFCFLDIRSPGLGDTAMYLCATSRDRGGPETQYFGPGTRLLVL.

The chain recombines TRBV7-2 with TRBJ2-1; tentative D call: TRBD2 (5 bases). Per the germline V gene, CDR1 is SGHTA and CDR2 is FQGNSA. The CDR3 is 16 amino acids. The germline V and J ends were trimmed by 3 bases and 8 bases, with 20 bases remaining between them. The CDR3 region is CASSFIAGGSRDEQFF. The DNA for the CDR3 is TGTGCCAGCAGCTTTATCGCGGGTGGGAGTAGGGATGAGCAGTTCTTC.

This rearrangement joins TRBV9 to TRBJ1-3; unclear D gene. CDR1 SGDLS and CDR2 YYNGEE come from the germline V gene. The CDR3 covers 16 residues. V lost 3 bases and J lost 0, with 13 bases in between. The CDR3 reads CASSGGRPSSGNTIYF. The CDR3 DNA is TGTGCCAGCAGCGGAGGAAGGCCAAGCTCTGGAAACACCATATATTTT.

The chain couples TRBV6-6 to TRBJ1-2; D call uncertain. Germline V gene sequence: CDR1 MNHNY, CDR2 SVGAGI (reference sequence). The length of the CDR3 is 12 residues. V lost 6 bases to trimming and J lost 1 base, with 6 bases between them. CDR3 region: CASSDYNYGYTF. DNA for the CDR3: TGTGCCAGCAGCGACTATAACTATGGCTACACCTTC.

This clone was seen a single time. The V and J genes are TRBV4-2 and TRBJ1-2, with D perhaps TRBD1 (5 bases). Germline CDR1 LGHNA, CDR2 YNFKEQ. CDR3 length: 15 residues. Trimming cost V 1 base and J 2 bases, with 11 bases left between them. CDR3 sequence: CASSQGLAGNYGYTF. The CDR3 DNA sequence: TGTGCCAGCAGCCAAGGATTGGCAGGGAACTATGGCTACACCTTC.

The rearrangement joins TRBV6-5 to TRBJ2-2, with D perhaps TRBD1 or TRBD2 (5 bases each). The CDR3 sequence is 16 residues long. V lost 0 bases, J lost 6 bases, and 14 bases lay in between. Germline V gives CDR1 MNHEY, CDR2 SVGAGI. The CDR3 sequence is CASSYSGPRMSGELFF. Here the CDR3 DNA reads TGTGCCAGCAGTTACTCGGGACCCAGGATGTCCGGGGAGCTGTTTTTT.

The CDR3 sequence: CASRALAGVNTEAFF. CDR3 DNA sequence: TGTGCCAGCAGAGCTCTTGCCGGAGTGAACACTGAAGCTTTCTTT. V usage is TRBV6-1 and J usage is TRBJ1-1; D unclear. CDR1 and CDR2 from the germline V gene are MNHNS and SASEGT. Between the trimmed V and J ends, which lost 6 bases and 0 bases, there was a span of 14 bases. The CDR3 runs to 15 residues.

The V call is TRBV5-6, the J call TRBJ2-7, with D unclear. Per germline, CDR1 SGHDT and CDR2 YYEEEE. Trimming took 0 bases from V and 12 from J, leaving 16 bases between them. The CDR3 loop spans 13 amino acids. The CDR3: CASSLGVTALLYF. CDR3 sequence (DNA): TGTGCCAGCAGCTTGGGAGTGACGGCACTTTTGTACTTC.

The chain recombines TRBV10-3 with TRBJ2-3, with D maybe TRBD2 (6 bases). The germline CDR1 and CDR2 sequences are ENHRY and SYGVKD. Trimming cost V 4 bases and J 1 base, with 12 bases left between them. The CDR3 runs 15 residues. CDR3 sequence reads: CAISVGGARTDTQYF. CDR3 bases: TGTGCCATCAGTGTGGGAGGCGCCCGCACAGATACGCAGTATTTT.

The chain has TRBV2 and TRBJ2-5, with D possibly being TRBD2 (6 bases). Germline-derived CDR1 and CDR2 are SNHLY and FYNNEI. The germline V and J ends were trimmed by 5 bases and 5 bases, with 12 bases remaining between them. The CDR3 has 13 amino acids. The CDR3 bases are TGTGCCAGCAGTTGGGGACTTCGGGAGACCCAGTACTTC. This codes for CASSWGLRETQYF.

This clone was seen only a few times. The chain recombines TRBV2 with TRBJ1-1; D uncertain. Germline loops: CDR1 SNHLY, CDR2 FYNNEI. With 2 bases removed from V and 1 base from J, the gap between germline ends came to 5 bases. The CDR3 is 13 residues long. For the CDR3, the DNA is TGTGCCAGCAGTGAATGGCAGAACACTGAAGCTTTCTTT. Its translation is CASSEWQNTEAFF.

The chain couples TRBV15 to TRBJ1-1; perhaps TRBD1 as D (6 bases). Per the germline V gene, CDR1 is LNHNV and CDR2 is YYDKDF (reference sequence). Between the trimmed V and J ends, which lost 5 bases and 6 bases, there was a span of 13 bases. The CDR3 length is 13 residues. As DNA, the CDR3 is TGTGCCACCAGCCGAAACAGGGTCGCTGAAGCTTTCTTT. Protein: CATSRNRVAEAFF.

The V and J genes are TRBV5-6 and TRBJ1-4; no reliable D call. The V gene lost 0 bases and the J gene lost 3 bases, with 12 bases spanning the gap. CDR1 and CDR2 from the germline V gene are SGHDT and YYEEEE. CDR3 length: 16 amino acids. CDR3 nucleotides: TGTGCCAGCAGCTTGGTCCAAGACGCGGCTAATGAAAAACTGTTTTTT. It is translated as CASSLVQDAANEKLFF. The full variable domain, rest sourced from reference TRBV5-6 and TRBJ1-4, is DAGVTQSPTHLIKTRGQQVTLRCSPKSGHDTVSWYQQALGQGPQFIFQYYEEEERQRGNFPDRFSGHQFPNYSSELNVNALLLGDSALYLCASSLVQDAANEKLFFGSGTQLSVL.

The gene calls are TRBV5-1 and TRBJ2-7; D perhaps matches TRBD1 (6 bases). Germline-derived CDR1 and CDR2 are SGHRS and YFSETQ. V gave up 0 bases and J gave up 3 bases, with 10 bases separating them. There are 14 residues in the CDR3. The CDR3 sequence is CASSLGDTFYEQYF. The DNA for the CDR3 is TGCGCCAGCAGCTTGGGGGACACCTTCTACGAGCAGTACTTC.

V gene TRBV6-4 combines with J gene TRBJ2-3; D perhaps matches TRBD2 (6 bases). In germline, CDR1 is MRHNA, CDR2 SNTAGT. V lost 2 bases to trimming and J lost 3 bases, with 9 bases between them. This CDR3 is built from 14 residues. The CDR3 DNA sequence: TGTGCCAGCAGTGACCGGGAGCATACAGATACGCAGTATTTT. Translated, it gives CASSDREHTDTQYF.

The chain uses TRBV5-1 and TRBJ2-2; TRBD2 agrees at 8 bases. The CDR3 runs to 16 residues. Germline V lookup: CDR1 SGHRS, CDR2 YFSETQ. The ends lost 4 bases at V and 2 bases at J; junction bases unmatched: 7. The CDR3 spells CASSPWSGGNTGELFF. CDR3 nucleotide sequence: TGCGCCAGCAGCCCATGGAGCGGGGGAAACACCGGGGAGCTGTTTTTT.

This rearrangement joins TRBV6-1 to TRBJ2-7, with D possibly TRBD2 on 5 matching bases. V lost 0 bases and J lost 7, with 10 bases in between. Germline V gene data show CDR1 as MNHNS and CDR2 as SASEGT. This CDR3 has 13 amino acids. CDR3 sequence (DNA): TGTGCCAGCAGTGAAGCTCGGGGTTGGGAGCAGTACTTC. Its protein is CASSEARGWEQYF.